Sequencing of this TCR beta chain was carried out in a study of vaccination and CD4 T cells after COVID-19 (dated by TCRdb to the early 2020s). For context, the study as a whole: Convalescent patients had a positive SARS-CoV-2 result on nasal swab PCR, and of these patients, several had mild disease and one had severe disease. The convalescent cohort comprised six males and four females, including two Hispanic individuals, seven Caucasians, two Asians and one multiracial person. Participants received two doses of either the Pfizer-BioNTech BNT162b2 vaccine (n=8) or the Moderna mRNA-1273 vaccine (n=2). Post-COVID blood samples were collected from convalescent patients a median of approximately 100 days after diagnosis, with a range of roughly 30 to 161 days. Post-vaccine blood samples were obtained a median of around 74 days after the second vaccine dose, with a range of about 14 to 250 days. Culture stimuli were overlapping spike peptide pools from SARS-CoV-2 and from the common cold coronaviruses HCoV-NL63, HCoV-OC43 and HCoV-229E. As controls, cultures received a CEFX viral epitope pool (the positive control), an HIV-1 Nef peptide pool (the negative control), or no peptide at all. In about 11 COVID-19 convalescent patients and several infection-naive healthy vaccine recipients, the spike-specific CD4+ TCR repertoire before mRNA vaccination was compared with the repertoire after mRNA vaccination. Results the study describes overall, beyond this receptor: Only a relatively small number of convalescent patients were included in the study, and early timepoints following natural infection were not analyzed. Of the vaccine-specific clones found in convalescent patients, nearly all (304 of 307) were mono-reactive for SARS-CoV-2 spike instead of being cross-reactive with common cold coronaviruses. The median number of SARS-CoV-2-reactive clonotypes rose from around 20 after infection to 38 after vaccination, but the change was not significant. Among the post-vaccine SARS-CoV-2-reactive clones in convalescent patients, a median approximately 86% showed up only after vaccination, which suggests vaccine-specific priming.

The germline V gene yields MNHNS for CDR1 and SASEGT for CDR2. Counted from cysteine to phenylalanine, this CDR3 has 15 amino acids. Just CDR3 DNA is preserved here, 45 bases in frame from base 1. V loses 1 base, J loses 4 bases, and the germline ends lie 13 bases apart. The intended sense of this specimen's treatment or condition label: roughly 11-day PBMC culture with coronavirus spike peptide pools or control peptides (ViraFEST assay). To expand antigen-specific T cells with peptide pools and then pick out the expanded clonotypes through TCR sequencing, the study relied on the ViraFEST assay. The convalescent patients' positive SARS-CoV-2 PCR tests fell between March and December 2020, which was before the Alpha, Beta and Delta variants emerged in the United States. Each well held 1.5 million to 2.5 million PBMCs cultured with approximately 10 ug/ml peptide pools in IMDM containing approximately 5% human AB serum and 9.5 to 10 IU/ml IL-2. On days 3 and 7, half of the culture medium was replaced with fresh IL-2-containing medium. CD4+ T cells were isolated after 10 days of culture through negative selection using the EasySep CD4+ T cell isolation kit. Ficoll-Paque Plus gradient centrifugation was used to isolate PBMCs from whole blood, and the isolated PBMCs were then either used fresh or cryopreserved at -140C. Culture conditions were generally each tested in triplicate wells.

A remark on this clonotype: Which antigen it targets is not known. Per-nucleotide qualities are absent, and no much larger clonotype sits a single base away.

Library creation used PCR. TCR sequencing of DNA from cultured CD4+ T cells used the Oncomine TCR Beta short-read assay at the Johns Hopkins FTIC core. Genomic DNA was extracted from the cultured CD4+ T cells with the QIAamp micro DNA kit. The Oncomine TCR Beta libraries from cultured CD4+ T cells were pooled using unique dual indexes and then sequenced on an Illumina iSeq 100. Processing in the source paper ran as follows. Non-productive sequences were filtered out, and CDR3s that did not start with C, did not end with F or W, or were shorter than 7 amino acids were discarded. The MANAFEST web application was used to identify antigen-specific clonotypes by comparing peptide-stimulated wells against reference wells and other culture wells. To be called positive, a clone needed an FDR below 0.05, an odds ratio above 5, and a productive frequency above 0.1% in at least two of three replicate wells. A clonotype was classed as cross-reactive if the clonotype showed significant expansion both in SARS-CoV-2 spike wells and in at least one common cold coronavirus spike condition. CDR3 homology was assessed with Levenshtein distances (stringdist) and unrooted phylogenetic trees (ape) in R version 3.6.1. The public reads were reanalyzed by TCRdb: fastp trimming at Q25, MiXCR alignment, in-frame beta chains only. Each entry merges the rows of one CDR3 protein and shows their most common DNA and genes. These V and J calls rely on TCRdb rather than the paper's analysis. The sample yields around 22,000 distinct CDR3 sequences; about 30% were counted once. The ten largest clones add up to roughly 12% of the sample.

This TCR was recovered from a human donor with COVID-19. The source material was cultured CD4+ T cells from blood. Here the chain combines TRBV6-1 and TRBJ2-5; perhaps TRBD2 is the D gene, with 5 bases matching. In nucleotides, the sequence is TGTGCCAGCAGTGAAGGCTCCACTAGTGCAGAGACCCAGTACTTC. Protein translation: CASSEGSTSAETQYF.